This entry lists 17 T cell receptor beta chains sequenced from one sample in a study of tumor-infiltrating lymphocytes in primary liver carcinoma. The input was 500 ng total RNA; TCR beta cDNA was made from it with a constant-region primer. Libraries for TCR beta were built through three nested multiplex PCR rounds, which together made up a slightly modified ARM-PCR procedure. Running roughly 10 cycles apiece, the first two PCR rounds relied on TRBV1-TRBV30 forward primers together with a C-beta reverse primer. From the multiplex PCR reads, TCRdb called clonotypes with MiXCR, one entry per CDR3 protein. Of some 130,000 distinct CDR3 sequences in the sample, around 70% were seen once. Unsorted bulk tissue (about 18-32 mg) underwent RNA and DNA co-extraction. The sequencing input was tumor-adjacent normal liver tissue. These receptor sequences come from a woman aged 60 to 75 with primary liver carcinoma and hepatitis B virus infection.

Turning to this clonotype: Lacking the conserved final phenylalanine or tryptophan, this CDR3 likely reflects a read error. This CDR3 is CASSLRGGNSPLHL. DNA of the CDR3: TGTGCCAGTAGCTTAAGGGGGGGCAATTCACCCCTCCACCTT. V usage is TRBV7-8 and J usage is TRBJ1-6; D may be TRBD1 (6 bases). Germline V gives CDR1 SGHVS, CDR2 FQNEAQ. CDR3 length equals 14 residues.

The CDR3 DNA reads TGTGCCAGCAGTTTGGGACCAGCGGACATCGGGGAGCTGTTTTTT. Translating gives CASSLGPADIGELFF. This chain joins TRBV6-5 and TRBJ2-2; D might be TRBD1 or TRBD2, each matching 5 bases. Trimming took off 4 bases at V and 7 bases at J, with 16 bases between the two ends. The length of the CDR3 is 15 residues. CDR1 and CDR2 from the germline V gene are MNHEY and SVGAGI.

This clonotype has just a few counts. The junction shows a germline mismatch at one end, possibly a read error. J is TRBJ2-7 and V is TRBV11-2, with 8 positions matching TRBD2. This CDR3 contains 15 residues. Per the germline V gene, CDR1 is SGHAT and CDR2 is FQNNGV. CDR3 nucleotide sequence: TGCGCCAGCAGCTTAGTAGCGGGGAACACTTACGGGCAGTACTTC. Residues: CASSLVAGNTYGQYF.

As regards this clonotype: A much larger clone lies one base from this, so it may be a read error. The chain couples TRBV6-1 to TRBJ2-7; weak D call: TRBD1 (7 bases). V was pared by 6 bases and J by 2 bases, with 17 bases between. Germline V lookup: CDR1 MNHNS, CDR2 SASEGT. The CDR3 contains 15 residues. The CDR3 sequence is CASSPQGDWAYEQYF. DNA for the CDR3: TGTGCCAGCAGCCCCCAGGGGGACTGGGCCTACGAGCAGTACTTC.

CDR3: CASKVAGGYKEYF. The CDR3 DNA reads TGTGCCAGCAAAGTAGCGGGAGGCTACAAGGAGTACTTC. V usage is TRBV12-3 or TRBV12-4 and J usage is TRBJ2-7, with 10 bases lining up with TRBD2. The junction had 11 bases not matched to a gene; V was cut back by 7 bases and J by 11 bases. The CDR3 totals 13 residues.

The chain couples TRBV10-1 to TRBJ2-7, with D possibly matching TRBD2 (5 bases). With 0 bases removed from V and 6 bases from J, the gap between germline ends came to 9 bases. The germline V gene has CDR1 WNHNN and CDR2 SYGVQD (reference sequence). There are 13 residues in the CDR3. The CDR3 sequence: CASSESPGVEQYF. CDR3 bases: TGCGCCAGCAGTGAGTCCCCCGGGGTCGAGCAGTACTTC.

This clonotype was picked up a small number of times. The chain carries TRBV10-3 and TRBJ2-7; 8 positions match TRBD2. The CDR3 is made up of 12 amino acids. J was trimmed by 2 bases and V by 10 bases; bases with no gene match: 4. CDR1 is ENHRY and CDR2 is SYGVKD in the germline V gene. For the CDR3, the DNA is TGTGCCAGCAGCGGGAGTCCCTACGAGCAGTACTTC. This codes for CASSGSPYEQYF.

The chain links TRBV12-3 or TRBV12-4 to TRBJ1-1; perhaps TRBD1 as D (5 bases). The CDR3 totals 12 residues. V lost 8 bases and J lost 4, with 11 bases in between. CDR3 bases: TGTGCCAGCCGGACACCCGTCACTGAAGCTTTCTTT. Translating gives CASRTPVTEAFF.

In DNA, the CDR3 is TGTACCGGCAGCCCCGACTTCCCTCAGGAGGGCTCCTACGAGCAGTACTTC. It yields the protein CTGSPDFPQEGSYEQYF. This chain links TRBV11-2 with TRBJ2-7; D perhaps matches TRBD2 (6 bases). The germline gives CDR1 SGHAT, CDR2 FQNNGV. The CDR3 is 17 amino acids.

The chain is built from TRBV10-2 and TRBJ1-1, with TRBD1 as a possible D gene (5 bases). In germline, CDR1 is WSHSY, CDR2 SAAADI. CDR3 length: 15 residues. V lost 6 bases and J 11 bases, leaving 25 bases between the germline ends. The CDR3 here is CASREPRGVGIDAFF. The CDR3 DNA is TGCGCCAGCAGAGAGCCTAGGGGCGTCGGCATTGATGCTTTCTTT.

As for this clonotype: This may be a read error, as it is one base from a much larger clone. The CDR3 DNA sequence: TGCGCCAGCAGCCTACTAGCGGGAGGGTCTACTAGCACAGATACGCAGTATTTT. This sequence encodes CASSLLAGGSTSTDTQYF. This chain joins TRBV5-1 and TRBJ2-3; 13 nucleotides match TRBD2. Germline CDR1 reads SGHRS; CDR2 reads YFSETQ. CDR3 length: 18 amino acids. After removal of 4 bases from V and 0 bases from J, the junction contained 8 bases not matched to a gene.

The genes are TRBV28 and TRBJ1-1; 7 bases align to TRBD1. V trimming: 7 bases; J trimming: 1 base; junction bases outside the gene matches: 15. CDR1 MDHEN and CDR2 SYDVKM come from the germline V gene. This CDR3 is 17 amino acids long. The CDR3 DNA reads TGTGCCAGCAATTCCGTACTCGTCAACAGGGGGAACACTGAAGCTTTCTTT. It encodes CASNSVLVNRGNTEAFF.

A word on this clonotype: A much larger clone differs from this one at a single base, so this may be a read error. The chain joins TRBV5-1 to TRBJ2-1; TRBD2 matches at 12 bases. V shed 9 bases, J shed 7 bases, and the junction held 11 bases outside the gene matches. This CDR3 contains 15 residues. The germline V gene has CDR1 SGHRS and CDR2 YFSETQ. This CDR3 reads CAILTTSGRCNEQFF. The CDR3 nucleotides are TGCGCCATCCTCACCACTAGCGGGAGGTGTAATGAGCAGTTCTTC.

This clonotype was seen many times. The CDR3 protein is CSVWAQGGGEGYTF. In DNA, the CDR3 is TGCAGCGTTTGGGCCCAGGGGGGGGGCGAAGGCTACACCTTC. J is TRBJ1-2 and V is TRBV29-1; 7 bases line up with TRBD1. Losses at the gene ends were 5 bases for V and 8 bases for J; bases not matched to a gene: 14. CDR3 length: 14 amino acids. Germline CDR1 SQVTM, CDR2 ANQGSEA.

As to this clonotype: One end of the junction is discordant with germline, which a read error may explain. This CDR3 is CIVFRDHGTQYF. In DNA form, the CDR3 reads TGCATCGTTTTCCGGGACCATGGGACTCAGTATTTC. The chain links TRBV29-1 to TRBJ2-5; the D gene is possibly TRBD2 (6 bases). The CDR3 totals 12 residues. Per the germline V gene, CDR1 is SQVTM and CDR2 is ANQGSEA.

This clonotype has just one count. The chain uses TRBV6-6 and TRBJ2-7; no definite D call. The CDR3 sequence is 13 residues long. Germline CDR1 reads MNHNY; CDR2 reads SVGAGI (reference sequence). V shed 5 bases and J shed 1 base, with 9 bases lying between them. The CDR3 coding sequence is TGTGCCAGCAGTCACATGAAATCCTACGAGCAGTACTTC. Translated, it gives CASSHMKSYEQYF.

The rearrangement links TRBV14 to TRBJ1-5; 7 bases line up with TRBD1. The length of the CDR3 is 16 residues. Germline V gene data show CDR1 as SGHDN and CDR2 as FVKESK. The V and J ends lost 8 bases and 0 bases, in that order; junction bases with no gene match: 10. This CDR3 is CASGRVKGASNQPQHF. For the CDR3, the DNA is TGTGCCAGCGGCCGAGTCAAGGGGGCTAGCAATCAGCCCCAGCATTTT.